This is a list of T cell receptor beta chains from one sample in a study of identifying expanded T cells in peripheral blood. TCRdb's copy holds only in-frame clones and misses some; the assay was immunoSEQ multiplex PCR. The sample has 84,000 or so clones, 89% seen once. The sample comprised blood. The receptors were sampled from a person aged 18-70 years in good health. Both conserved end residues are part of each CDR3. The D gene is left open where the match is weak. Clone sizes are given selectively: once, few, many, or a class where the clone is expanded.

J: TRBJ1-1; D: -; size: -; V: TRBV5-1; DNA: TGCGCCAGCAGAGAAGGGGGAAACACTGAAGCTTTCTTT; CDR3: CASREGGNTEAFF
J: TRBJ1-6; D: -; size: -; V: TRBV4-3; DNA: TGCGCCAGCAGCCAAGAACCACAGGGAAATTCACCCCTCCACTTT; CDR3: CASSQEPQGNSPLHF
J: TRBJ1-1; D: TRBD1; size: -; V: TRBV7-9; DNA: TGTGCCAGCAGCCCCGGACAGGGGGACACTGAAGCTTTCTTT; CDR3: CASSPGQGDTEAFF
J: TRBJ2-2; D: -; size: -; V: TRBV5-6; DNA: TGTGCCAGCACCTTGGGGGGGGCGTTCGGGGAGCTGTTTTTT; CDR3: CASTLGGAFGELFF
J: TRBJ2-6; D: TRBD1; size: -; V: TRBV28; DNA: TGTGCCAGCAGACCCGACAGGGGGCCTGGGGCCAACGTCCTGACTTTC; CDR3: CASRPDRGPGANVLTF
J: TRBJ2-7; D: TRBD1; size: once; V: TRBV19; DNA: TGTGCCAGTAGGGGGGACAGGGTCCCCTACGAGCAGTACTTC; CDR3: CASRGDRVPYEQYF
J: TRBJ1-5; D: -; size: -; V: TRBV7-9; DNA: TGTGCCAGCAGCCTAGGCGTGGGGCAGCCCAATCAGCCCCAGCATTTT; CDR3: CASSLGVGQPNQPQHF
J: TRBJ2-7; D: -; size: -; V: TRBV7-2; DNA: TGTGCCAGCAGCTTAGTGGCAGGGAGCTCCTACGAGCAGTACTTC; CDR3: CASSLVAGSSYEQYF
J: TRBJ2-7; D: -; size: -; V: TRBV2; DNA: TGTGCCAGCAGTGAAGCGCTCAGGGGGGCCTACGAGCAGTACTTC; CDR3: CASSEALRGAYEQYF
J: TRBJ1-4; D: TRBD1; size: -; V: TRBV30; DNA: TGTGCCTGGGCTCCGGGACAGGGAGGGCCTACTAATGAAAAACTGTTTTTT; CDR3: CAWAPGQGGPTNEKLFF
J: TRBJ1-2; D: TRBD1; size: -; V: TRBV6-4; DNA: TGTGCCAGCAGTCCTTCCGGGACAGGGGGCTATGGCTACACCTTC; CDR3: CASSPSGTGGYGYTF
J: TRBJ2-1; D: -; size: -; V: TRBV23-1; DNA: TGCGCCAGCAGTCAATCGGGCTTCGGCCGGGTGGACAATGAGCAGTTCTTC; CDR3: CASSQSGFGRVDNEQFF
J: TRBJ1-1; D: -; size: once; V: TRBV25-1; DNA: TGTGCCAGCAGTGGGGGGGGCGGCACTGAAGCTTTCTTT; CDR3: CASSGGGGTEAFF
J: TRBJ2-7; D: TRBD1; size: -; V: TRBV10-2; DNA: TGCGCCAGCGGACAGGGGCCCCTATACGAGCAGTACTTC; CDR3: CASGQGPLYEQYF
J: TRBJ2-7; D: TRBD1; size: -; V: TRBV29-1; DNA: TGCAGCGCCGTACGGGGACAGGGCGGCGAGCAGTACTTC; CDR3: CSAVRGQGGEQYF
J: TRBJ2-5; D: -; size: -; V: TRBV14; DNA: TGTGCCAGCAGCCAAGCCCCCTGGGAGACCCAGTACTTC; CDR3: CASSQAPWETQYF
J: TRBJ2-1; D: -; size: few; V: TRBV4-2; DNA: TGTGCCAGCAGCAGAGTGGCAGGGAACTCCTACAATGAGCAGTTCTTC; CDR3: CASSRVAGNSYNEQFF
J: TRBJ2-2; D: TRBD2; size: few; V: TRBV13; DNA: TGTGCCAGCAGCTCCCGCGGGGGGGAGAACACCGGGGAGCTGTTTTTT; CDR3: CASSSRGGENTGELFF
J: TRBJ2-7; D: -; size: few; V: TRBV11-2; DNA: TGTGCCAGCAGTAATGGGGTGACTTTATCCTACGAGCAGTACTTC; CDR3: CASSNGVTLSYEQYF
J: TRBJ2-3; D: -; size: -; V: TRBV7-2; DNA: TGTGCCAGCAGCTTAGAGGTCCGGACCTTGGATACGCAGTATTTT; CDR3: CASSLEVRTLDTQYF
J: TRBJ2-7; D: -; size: -; V: TRBV7-2; DNA: TGTGCCAGCAGCTCTAATGGTCTCTACGAGCAGTACTTC; CDR3: CASSSNGLYEQYF
J: TRBJ2-7; D: -; size: -; V: TRBV14; DNA: TGTGCCAGCAGCCAACCCGGGACACCCCTATACGAGCAGTACTTC; CDR3: CASSQPGTPLYEQYF
J: TRBJ2-2; D: TRBD2; size: -; V: TRBV5-1; DNA: TGCGCCAGCAGCGCGAGGACTAGCGGTACCGGGGAGCTGTTTTTT; CDR3: CASSARTSGTGELFF
J: TRBJ1-2; D: -; size: -; V: TRBV28; DNA: TGTGCCAGCAGTTTAATCCGGGGGCTATATGGCTACACCTTC; CDR3: CASSLIRGLYGYTF
J: TRBJ2-7; D: -; size: -; V: TRBV4-3; DNA: TGCGCCAGCAGCCACGACTGGGTGGGGAACTACGAGCAGTACTTC; CDR3: CASSHDWVGNYEQYF
J: TRBJ2-3; D: TRBD2; size: -; V: TRBV19; DNA: TGTGCCAGTAGTATGAGCGGGGGCACAGATACGCAGTATTTT; CDR3: CASSMSGGTDTQYF
J: TRBJ2-7; D: -; size: once; V: TRBV29-1; DNA: TGCAGCGTTGCTGGGGGAGGTTATAAGCAGTTC; CDR3: CSVAGGGYKQF
J: TRBJ1-1; D: -; size: -; V: TRBV6-6; DNA: TGTGCCAGCAGTTACTCCAGGGATGGGGGCACTGAAGCTTTCTTT; CDR3: CASSYSRDGGTEAFF
J: TRBJ2-5; D: -; size: -; V: TRBV7-6; DNA: TGTGCCAGCAGCAATGGCAGGGCGGATGAGACCCAGTACTTC; CDR3: CASSNGRADETQYF
J: TRBJ1-2; D: -; size: -; V: TRBV4-3; DNA: TGCGCCAGCAGCCAAGGGAACCTCAGAGGATATGGCTACACCTTC; CDR3: CASSQGNLRGYGYTF
J: TRBJ2-5; D: -; size: -; V: TRBV6-5; DNA: TGTGCCAGTAGGACCCTTACCGGGGGAGAGACCCAGTACTTC; CDR3: CASRTLTGGETQYF
J: TRBJ2-7; D: -; size: -; V: TRBV11-3; DNA: TGTGCCAGCAGCGCGTCCCAAGGGCGGCCCGTGGTCTACGAGCAGTACTTC; CDR3: CASSASQGRPVVYEQYF
J: TRBJ2-3; D: TRBD1; size: -; V: TRBV7-2; DNA: TGTGCCAGCAGCCAGACAGGGGATAGCACAGATACGCAGTATTTT; CDR3: CASSQTGDSTDTQYF
J: TRBJ1-2; D: -; size: few; V: TRBV21-1; DNA: TGTGCCAGCAGCAAAAATGGGGGCAGGACCTATGGCTACACCTTC; CDR3: CASSKNGGRTYGYTF
J: TRBJ2-3; D: TRBD2; size: -; V: TRBV15; DNA: TGTGCCACCATGGGCGGGAGAGCGACAGATACGCAGTATTTT; CDR3: CATMGGRATDTQYF
J: TRBJ1-2; D: -; size: once; V: TRBV7-2; DNA: TGTGCCAGCAGCCGGGCAGGGGCCGCGTCCCCGGGAGGCTACACCTTC; CDR3: CASSRAGAASPGGYTF
J: TRBJ2-7; D: -; size: -; V: TRBV21-1; DNA: TGTGCCAGCAGCGCACACCGGGACAGGGACGACGAGCAGTACTTC; CDR3: CASSAHRDRDDEQYF
J: TRBJ2-5; D: TRBD1; size: -; V: TRBV29-1; DNA: TGCAGCGTTGTCTTACAGGGGGCAGAGACCCAGTACTTC; CDR3: CSVVLQGAETQYF
J: TRBJ2-2; D: TRBD2; size: -; V: TRBV9; DNA: TGTGCCAGCAGCGTAGCGGCTAGCGGGGGCACCGGGGAGCTGTTTTTT; CDR3: CASSVAASGGTGELFF
J: TRBJ2-7; D: TRBD2; size: -; V: TRBV30; DNA: TGTGCCTGGAGTGTAATTGGCGGGGGGGCCATCCACGAGCAGTACTTC; CDR3: CAWSVIGGGAIHEQYF
J: TRBJ1-1; D: -; size: -; V: TRBV29-1; DNA: TGCAGCGTTGTGCGTGACACTGAAGCTTTCTTT; CDR3: CSVVRDTEAFF
J: TRBJ2-7; D: -; size: -; V: TRBV28; DNA: TGTGCCAGCAGTTTGGGCAATAGAGAGGGCGAGCAGTACTTC; CDR3: CASSLGNREGEQYF
J: TRBJ1-2; D: -; size: few; V: TRBV4-3; DNA: TGCGCCAGCAGCCCTAGGACGGACTATGGCTACACCTTC; CDR3: CASSPRTDYGYTF
J: TRBJ2-1; D: -; size: -; V: TRBV7-2; DNA: TGTGCCAGCAGCGTCAGGGATCTCGGTGGCAATGAGCAGTTCTTC; CDR3: CASSVRDLGGNEQFF
J: TRBJ2-7; D: -; size: -; V: TRBV16; DNA: TGTGCCAGCAGCCAAGGTAGCGCGGCTCACTACGAGCAGTACTTC; CDR3: CASSQGSAAHYEQYF
J: TRBJ2-1; D: -; size: -; V: TRBV10-1; DNA: TGCGCCAGCAGTAAGGGGGGCTCCTACAATGAGCAGTTCTTC; CDR3: CASSKGGSYNEQFF
J: TRBJ1-2; D: TRBD1; size: -; V: TRBV9; DNA: TGTGCCAGCAGCCCCAGCGGGACAGGGTCTTATGGCTACACCTTC; CDR3: CASSPSGTGSYGYTF